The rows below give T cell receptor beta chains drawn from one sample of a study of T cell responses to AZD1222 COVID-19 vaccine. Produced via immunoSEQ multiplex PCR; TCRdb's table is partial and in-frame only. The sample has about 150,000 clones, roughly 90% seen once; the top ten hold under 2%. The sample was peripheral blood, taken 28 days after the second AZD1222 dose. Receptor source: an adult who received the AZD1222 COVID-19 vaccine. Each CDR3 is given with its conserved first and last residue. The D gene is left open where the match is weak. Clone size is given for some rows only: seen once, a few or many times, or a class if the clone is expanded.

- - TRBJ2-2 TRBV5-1 CASSLEAGPTGELFF TGCGCCAGCAGCTTGGAGGCAGGCCCCACCGGGGAGCTGTTTTTT
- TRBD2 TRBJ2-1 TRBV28 CASSLWGLAGETYNEQFF TGTGCCAGCAGTTTATGGGGACTAGCGGGAGAGACATACAATGAGCAGTTCTTC
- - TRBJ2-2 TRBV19 CASSTSGIPVYGELFF TGTGCCAGTAGCACCTCCGGGATCCCGGTGTACGGGGAGCTGTTTTTT
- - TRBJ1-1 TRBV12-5 CASGLVPGSEAFF TGTGCTAGTGGTTTGGTACCTGGGAGTGAAGCTTTCTTT
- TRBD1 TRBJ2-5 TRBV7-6 CASSPGTVQETQYF TGTGCCAGCAGCCCTGGGACAGTCCAAGAGACCCAGTACTTC
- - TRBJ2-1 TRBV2 CAKRSGTHNYNEQFF TGTGCCAAGAGATCCGGGACACATAACTACAATGAGCAGTTCTTC
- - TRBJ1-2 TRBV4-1 CASSQEPIWTSNYGYTF TGCGCCAGCAGCCAAGAACCCATTTGGACGTCGAACTATGGCTACACCTTC
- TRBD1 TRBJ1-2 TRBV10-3 CAIGPGTGPYGYTF TGTGCCATCGGTCCCGGGACAGGGCCCTATGGCTACACCTTC
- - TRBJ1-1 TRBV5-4 CASSLGAGKYDTEAFF TGTGCCAGCAGCTTGGGAGCGGGGAAATACGACACTGAAGCTTTCTTT
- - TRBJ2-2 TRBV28 CAGKQGTFTGELFF TGTGCCGGAAAACAGGGGACTTTCACCGGGGAGCTGTTTTTT
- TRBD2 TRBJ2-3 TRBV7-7 CASSLGLAGTDTQYF TGTGCCAGCAGCCTGGGACTAGCGGGCACAGATACGCAGTATTTT
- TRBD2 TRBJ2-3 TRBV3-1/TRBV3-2 CASSQEFSSAGTSGRPLSTDTQYF TGTGCCAGCAGCCAAGAGTTTAGTTCAGCCGGGACTAGCGGGAGGCCACTTAGCACAGATACGCAGTATTTT
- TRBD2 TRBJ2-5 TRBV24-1 CAPPVEGGSLGYF TGTGCCCCACCCGTCGAGGGCGGGAGCTTAGGGTACTTC
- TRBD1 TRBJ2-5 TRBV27 CASSPWDRVDETQYF TGTGCCAGCAGTCCCTGGGACAGGGTTGACGAGACCCAGTACTTC
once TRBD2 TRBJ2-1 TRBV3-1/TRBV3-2 CASSQGLAGGLNNEQFF TGTGCCAGCAGCCAAGGACTAGCGGGAGGGCTAAACAATGAGCAGTTCTTC
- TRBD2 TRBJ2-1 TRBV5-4 CASSRSGTTYNEQFF TGTGCCAGCAGCCGGAGCGGGACCACCTACAATGAGCAGTTCTTC
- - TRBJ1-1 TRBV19 CASRDRSNTEAFF TGTGCCAGTAGGGACCGCTCGAACACTGAAGCTTTCTTT
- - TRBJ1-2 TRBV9 CASSRGVDYGYTF TGTGCCAGCAGCCGAGGGGTGGACTATGGCTACACCTTC
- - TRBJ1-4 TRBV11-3 CASSLGDSTNEKLFF TGTGCCAGCAGCTTGGGGGATTCAACTAATGAAAAACTGTTTTTT
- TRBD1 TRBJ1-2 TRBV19 CASSGPLGQPYYGYTF TGTGCCAGTAGTGGGCCATTGGGACAGCCATACTATGGCTACACCTTC
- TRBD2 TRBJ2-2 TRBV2 CASRKRRTGTSGSAASTGELFF TGTGCCAGCAGGAAAAGGAGAACCGGGACTAGCGGGAGCGCGGCCTCCACCGGGGAGCTGTTTTTT
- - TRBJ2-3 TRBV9 CASSVATGATDTQYF TGTGCCAGCAGCGTAGCTACGGGGGCAACAGATACGCAGTATTTT
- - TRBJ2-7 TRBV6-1 CASSDVASVRNEQYF TGTGCCAGCAGTGACGTGGCTAGCGTGAGGAACGAGCAGTACTTC
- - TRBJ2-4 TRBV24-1 CATTPGASHISKNIQYF TGTGCCACCACCCCGGGGGCGTCCCATATTTCCAAAAACATTCAGTACTTC
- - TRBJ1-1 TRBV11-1 CASSVNGEGTEAFF TGTGCCAGCAGCGTTAACGGGGAGGGCACTGAAGCTTTCTTT
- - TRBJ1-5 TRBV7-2 CASSLVLGQPQHF TGTGCCAGCAGCTTGGTACTGGGTCAGCCCCAGCATTTT
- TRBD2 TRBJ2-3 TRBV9 CASSVGSGGSDTQYF TGTGCCAGCAGCGTAGGGTCGGGAGGGTCAGATACGCAGTATTTT
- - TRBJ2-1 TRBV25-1 CASSHAAISVAKQFF TGTGCCAGCAGCCACGCCGCGATTTCGGTAGCTAAGCAGTTCTTC
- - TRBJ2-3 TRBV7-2 CASSSRDLSTDTQYF TGTGCCAGCAGCTCCCGGGACCTTTCCACAGATACGCAGTATTTT
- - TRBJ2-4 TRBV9 CASSVMGAAGIQYF TGTGCCAGCAGCGTTATGGGGGCGGCGGGCATTCAGTACTTC